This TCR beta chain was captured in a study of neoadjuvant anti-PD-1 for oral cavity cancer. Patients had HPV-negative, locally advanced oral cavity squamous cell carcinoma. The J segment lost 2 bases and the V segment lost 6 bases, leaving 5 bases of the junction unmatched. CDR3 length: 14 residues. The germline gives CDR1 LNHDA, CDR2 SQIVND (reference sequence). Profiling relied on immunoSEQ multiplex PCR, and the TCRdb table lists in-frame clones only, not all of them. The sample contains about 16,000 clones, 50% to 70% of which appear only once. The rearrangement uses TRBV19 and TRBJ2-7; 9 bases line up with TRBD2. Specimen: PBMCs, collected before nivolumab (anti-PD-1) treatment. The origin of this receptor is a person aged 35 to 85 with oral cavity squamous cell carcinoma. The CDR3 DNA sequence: TGTGCCAGTAGGTCGACTAGCGGAACCTACGAGCAGTACTTC. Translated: CASRSTSGTYEQYF.